The 6 T cell receptor beta chains in this list originate from one sample, sequenced in a study of T cell changes during pregnancy in multiple sclerosis. TCRdb's copy holds only in-frame clones and misses some; the assay was immunoSEQ multiplex PCR. The profile covers 39,000 or so clones, with approximately 91% appearing a single time and 12% taken by the ten largest. Sequencing was performed on CD8+ T cells from peripheral blood mononuclear cells, taken after pregnancy. All receptors come from a female donor with multiple sclerosis, enrolled in a pregnancy study.

The chain recombines TRBV9 with TRBJ2-7; 10 positions agree with TRBD1. Germline-derived CDR1 and CDR2 are SGDLS and YYNGEE. J was trimmed by 6 bases and V by 4 bases; bases with no gene match: 4. CDR3 length: 13 amino acids. In DNA, the CDR3 is TGTGCCAGCAGCACCGGACAGGGGGGCGAGCAGTACTTC. Translation: CASSTGQGGEQYF.

The gene calls are TRBV21-1 and TRBJ1-5; TRBD1, as called in the table, went unchecked against the DNA. TRBV21-1 is a listed pseudogene. The CDR3 covers 20 residues. This CDR3 is CASSKALGTGGLRRNQPQHF. The DNA of the CDR3 is TGTGCCAGCAGCAAAGCGCTTGGGACAGGGGGCCTTAGGAGGAATCAGCCCCAGCATTTT.

The rearrangement uses TRBV29-1 and TRBJ1-2, with a weak D call TRBD1 (5 bases). V dropped 7 bases and J dropped 5 bases, with 17 bases sitting between them. The CDR3 spans 13 residues. CDR1 and CDR2 from the germline V gene are SQVTM and ANQGSEA. The DNA of the CDR3 is TGCAGCGCAATCCTGACAGAGACTTATGGCTACACCTTC. Translating gives CSAILTETYGYTF.

The chain couples TRBV5-1 to TRBJ2-3, with 11 bases identical to TRBD2. The CDR3 is 16 residues long. J lost 2 bases, V lost 5 bases, and 7 bases had no gene match. Germline loops: CDR1 SGHRS, CDR2 YFSETQ. CDR3 protein: CASRGGTSGITDTQYF. Here the CDR3 DNA reads TGCGCCAGCAGGGGGGGGACTAGCGGTATCACAGATACGCAGTATTTT.

CDR3 DNA sequence: TGTGCCAGCAGCCCTACCCCGAACACTGAAGCTTTCTTT. Translated, it gives CASSPTPNTEAFF. The chain uses TRBV7-6 and TRBJ1-1; no clear D gene. Germline values: CDR1 SGHVS, CDR2 FNYEAQ. Trimming cost V 5 bases and J 1 base, with 8 bases left between them. The CDR3 totals 13 residues. Full variable domain (outside the CDR3, taken from reference TRBV7-6 and TRBJ1-1): GAGVSQSPRYKVTKRGQDVALRCDPISGHVSLYWYRQALGQGPEFLTYFNYEAQQDKSGLPNDRFSAERPEGSISTLTIQRTEQRDSAMYRCASSPTPNTEAFFGQGTRLTVV.

The rearrangement joins TRBV19 to TRBJ1-5; 9 nucleotides align to TRBD1. In germline, CDR1 is LNHDA, CDR2 SQIVND (reference sequence). The CDR3 has 16 amino acids. The V and J ends lost 6 bases and 7 bases, in that order; junction bases with no gene match: 13. CDR3 loop: CASRNPGQGENQPQHF. In DNA, the CDR3 is TGTGCCAGTAGGAATCCGGGACAGGGTGAGAACCAGCCCCAGCATTTT.